What follows describes a single TCR beta chain. The V end was cut by 6 bases, the J end by 3 bases, with 12 bases between. The CDR3 consists of 14 residues. Germline V CDR1 and CDR2: MNHNS, SASEGT. This sample was taken from a study of T cell changes during pregnancy in multiple sclerosis. Produced via immunoSEQ multiplex PCR; TCRdb's table is partial and in-frame only. The sample lists roughly 56,000 clones, more than 80% occurring once. The clonotype was recovered from a female donor in good health, enrolled as a control in a pregnancy study. V is TRBV6-1 and J is TRBJ1-5; D not resolved. The sequencing here drew on CD4+ T cells from peripheral blood mononuclear cells, taken after pregnancy. The CDR3 region is CASSLRGFNQPQHF. The DNA of the CDR3 is TGTGCCAGCAGCCTTCGGGGTTTCAATCAGCCCCAGCATTTT.